Presented here are 15 T cell receptor beta chains from one specimen sequenced in a study of cytomegalovirus exposure and HLA in healthy donors. The PCR employed 60 Vbeta primers together with 13 Jbeta primers. The table came from immunoSEQ multiplex PCR; TCRdb's copy has only in-frame clones and leaves some out. The sample includes 120,000 or so clones, 78% of them seen just once. The sample consisted of PBMCs. These receptor sequences come from a middle-aged woman in good health and CMV-seronegative.

V gene TRBV15 combines with J gene TRBJ2-5, with unresolved D. CDR3 length: 14 residues. Deletions cut 0 bases from V and 3 bases from J, with 8 bases between. Germline CDR1 is LNHNV and CDR2 is YYDKDF (reference sequence). CDR3 region: CATSRDSAEETQYF. CDR3 sequence (DNA): TGTGCCACCAGCAGAGACAGCGCAGAAGAGACCCAGTACTTC.

The chain carries TRBV5-1 and TRBJ1-4; D is unclear. Trimming took off 2 bases at V and 6 bases at J, with 14 bases between the two ends. Germline V gives CDR1 SGHRS, CDR2 YFSETQ. This CDR3 contains 15 residues. The CDR3 DNA reads as TGCGCCAGCAGCTTCGCGGCGGGGTACGATGAAAAACTGTTTTTT. The encoded protein is CASSFAAGYDEKLFF.

This clone was counted a single time. The V call is TRBV9, the J call TRBJ2-5; tentative D call: TRBD2 (5 bases). Per germline, CDR1 SGDLS and CDR2 YYNGEE. Trimming removed 6 bases at V and 2 bases at J, with 11 bases between. CDR3 length equals 13 residues. The CDR3 nucleotides read TGTGCCAGCAAGGGAGACCTACAAGAGACCCAGTACTTC. Protein: CASKGDLQETQYF. Together with reference TRBV9 and TRBJ2-5, the CDR3 gives the full variable domain: DSGVTQTPKHLITATGQRVTLRCSPRSGDLSVYWYQQSLDQGLQFLIQYYNGEERAKGNILERFSAQQFPDLHSELNLSSLELGDSALYFCASKGDLQETQYFGPGTRLLVL.

The genes are TRBV18 and TRBJ2-7, with D uncertain. This CDR3 contains 14 residues. The V gene's germline CDR1 is KGHSH and CDR2 LQKENI. The V end was cut by 3 bases, the J end by 0 bases, with 9 bases between. The CDR3: CASSPQDSSYEQYF. The CDR3 nucleotides read TGTGCCAGCTCACCCCAAGATAGCTCCTACGAGCAGTACTTC.

The chain combines TRBV5-6 with TRBJ2-5, with TRBD2 as a possible D gene (5 bases). The germline V gene encodes CDR1 SGHDT and CDR2 YYEEEE. V lost 0 bases and J lost 0, with 12 bases in between. CDR3 size: 16 residues. CDR3 residues: CASSLVGRPNQETQYF. CDR3 DNA sequence: TGTGCCAGCAGCTTGGTGGGGAGACCAAACCAAGAGACCCAGTACTTC.

In its sample, this clone was seen a few times. The sample carries other DNA sequences with the same CDR3. The V call is TRBV6-5, the J call TRBJ1-1, with D perhaps matching TRBD1 (6 bases). CDR3 size: 11 residues. The V gene lost 6 bases and the J gene lost 4 bases, with 6 bases spanning the gap. In germline, CDR1 is MNHEY, CDR2 SVGAGI. The CDR3 region is CASSRGTEAFF. The CDR3, as DNA: TGTGCCAGCAGCAGGGGCACTGAAGCTTTCTTT.

This clone showed up just once. The chain uses TRBV7-2 and TRBJ1-2, with 7 bases aligning to TRBD1. The V gene's germline CDR1 is SGHTA and CDR2 FQGNSA. This CDR3 has 14 residues. The trim removed 8 bases at V and 4 bases at J, leaving 10 bases unmatched. The DNA of the CDR3 is TGTGCCAGCGCAACGGGGACAGCGGGCTATGGCTACACCTTC. Protein sequence: CASATGTAGYGYTF. Together with reference TRBV7-2 and TRBJ1-2, the CDR3 gives the full variable domain: GAGVSQSPSNKVTEKGKDVELRCDPISGHTALYWYRQSLGQGLEFLIYFQGNSAPDKSGLPSDRFSAERTGGSVSTLTIQRTQQEDSAVYLCASATGTAGYGYTFGSGTRLTVV.

Only one count was recorded for this clone. The chain recombines TRBV5-8 with TRBJ2-7, with D maybe TRBD2 (5 bases). This CDR3 is 13 amino acids long. V gave up 2 bases and J gave up 5 bases, with 11 bases separating them. Germline CDR1 is SGHTS and CDR2 is YDEGEE. The CDR3 DNA is TGTGCCAGCAGCTTCTACGGGGTCCACGAGCAGTACTTC. The encoded protein is CASSFYGVHEQYF.

The V call is TRBV6-1, the J call TRBJ1-5, with D perhaps matching TRBD1 (6 bases). The V end lost 7 bases, the J end lost 5 bases, and 15 bases lay between the germline ends. CDR1 MNHNS and CDR2 SASEGT come from the germline V gene. The CDR3 has 14 residues. The CDR3 region has the DNA TGTGCCAGCATAGGTCAGGGGCCTGATCAGCCCCAGCATTTT. It is translated as CASIGQGPDQPQHF.

V is TRBV28 and J is TRBJ1-1; D is possibly TRBD1 (6 bases). Germline V gives CDR1 MDHEN, CDR2 SYDVKM. The V and J ends lost 8 bases and 7 bases respectively, with 20 bases between them. The CDR3 covers 14 residues. CDR3 DNA: TGTGCCAGCGGGGGCCTAAAATGGACAGATGAAGCTTTCTTT. The encoded protein is CASGGLKWTDEAFF. The whole variable domain, remainder taken from reference TRBV28 and TRBJ1-1, is DVKVTQSSRYLVKRTGEKVFLECVQDMDHENMFWYRQDPGLGLRLIYFSYDVKMKEKGDIPEGYSVSREKKERFSLILESASTNQTSMYLCASGGLKWTDEAFFGQGTRLTVV.

J is TRBJ2-5 and V is TRBV19, with 12 bases aligning to TRBD2. Trimming at V came to 2 bases and at J to 4 bases, leaving 14 bases not matched to a gene. Germline V CDR1 and CDR2: LNHDA, SQIVND (reference sequence). The CDR3 totals 19 residues. In nucleotides, the CDR3 is TGTGCCAGTAGTATACCGACTAGCGGGAGCGGTTCGGTCCGAGAGACCCAGTACTTC. Its protein product is CASSIPTSGSGSVRETQYF.

The chain combines TRBV7-9 with TRBJ1-6; maybe TRBD1 (5 bases). Germline V gives CDR1 SEHNR, CDR2 FQNEAQ (reference sequence). Trimming removed 5 bases from V and 9 bases from J, with 14 bases in between. The CDR3 runs 14 residues. CDR3 residues: CASSIFDSGSPLHF. The CDR3, as DNA: TGTGCCAGCAGCATCTTCGACAGTGGTTCACCCCTCCACTTT.

This clone was recorded only once. This chain links TRBV27 with TRBJ2-2, with D unclear. V was trimmed by 10 bases and J by 5 bases, leaving 14 bases between them. Germline CDR1 reads MNHEY; CDR2 reads SMNVEV (reference sequence). The CDR3 consists of 13 residues. This CDR3 reads CATTDYLTGELFF. The CDR3 coding sequence is TGTGCCACCACAGATTATCTTACCGGGGAGCTGTTTTTT.

This clone was observed once. CDR3 in amino acids: CASSLWDSSGNTIYF. CDR3 in DNA: TGCGCCAGCAGCTTGTGGGACAGCTCTGGAAACACCATATATTTT. This chain connects TRBV5-1 to TRBJ1-3; 7 positions agree with TRBD1. The V gene's germline CDR1 is SGHRS and CDR2 YFSETQ. The CDR3 is made up of 15 amino acids. The ends lost 1 base at V and 0 bases at J; junction bases unmatched: 1.

This clone was picked up one time. The chain has TRBV6-1 and TRBJ2-7; TRBD1 matches at 9 bases. The V and J ends lost 10 bases and 4 bases, in that order; junction bases with no gene match: 11. CDR1 MNHNS and CDR2 SASEGT come from the germline V gene. CDR3 size: 14 residues. The CDR3 reads CAIGGDRALYEQYF. The CDR3 DNA reads TGTGCCATAGGCGGGGACAGGGCCTTATACGAGCAGTACTTC.